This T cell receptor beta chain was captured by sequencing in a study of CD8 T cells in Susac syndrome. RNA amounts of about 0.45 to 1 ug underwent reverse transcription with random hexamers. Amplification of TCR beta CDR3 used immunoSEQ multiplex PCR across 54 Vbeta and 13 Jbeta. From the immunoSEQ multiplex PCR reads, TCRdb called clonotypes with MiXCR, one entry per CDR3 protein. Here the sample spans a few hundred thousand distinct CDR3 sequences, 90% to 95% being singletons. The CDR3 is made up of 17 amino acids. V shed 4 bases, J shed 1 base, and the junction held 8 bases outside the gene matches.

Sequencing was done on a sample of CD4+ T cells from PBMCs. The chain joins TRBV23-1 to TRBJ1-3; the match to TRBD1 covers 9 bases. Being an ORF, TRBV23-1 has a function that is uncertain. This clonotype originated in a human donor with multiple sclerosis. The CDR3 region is CASSLMDRGPSGNTIYF. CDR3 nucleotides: TGCGCCAGCAGTCTTATGGACAGGGGTCCTTCTGGAAACACCATATATTTT.